The 25 T cell receptor beta chains presented below share a single source sample, sequenced in a study of graft-versus-host responses after intestinal transplantation. Profiling relied on immunoSEQ multiplex PCR, and the TCRdb table lists in-frame clones only, not all of them. This table holds about 120,000 clones, 93% found once. These TCRs' antigens remain unknown. The specimen was unstimulated CD8+ T cells sorted from spleen or lymph node cells, collected before intestinal transplant. These receptors were collected from a human donor who received an intestinal transplant.

The gene calls are TRBV9 and TRBJ2-5; D is unresolved. From germline, CDR1 is SGDLS and CDR2 YYNGEE. This CDR3 is 13 amino acids long. V was shortened by 2 bases and J by 5 bases, with 10 bases between the two germline ends. The CDR3 DNA is TGTGCCAGCAGCGTCGGTGGGAAGGAGACCCAGTACTTC. This translates into CASSVGGKETQYF.

The V gene is TRBV6-5, the J gene TRBJ2-1; TRBD1 might be the D (5 bases). V was trimmed by 0 bases and J by 9 bases, leaving 15 bases between them. The CDR3 covers 15 residues. CDR1 and CDR2 from the germline V gene are MNHEY and SVGAGI. Written as DNA, the CDR3 is TGTGCCAGCAGTTACTCGACTCTGGGGCAAGGTGAGCAGTTCTTC. Translation: CASSYSTLGQGEQFF.

Details on this clone: Distinct nucleotide sequences in the sample also encode this CDR3. This chain links TRBV5-1 with TRBJ2-1; TRBD1 might be the D (6 bases). V was pared by 2 bases and J by 7 bases, with 7 bases between. This CDR3 has 12 residues. Germline V gene lookup returns CDR1 SGHRS and CDR2 YFSETQ. CDR3 nucleotides: TGCGCCAGCAGCTTAGGGGGAAATGAGCAGTTCTTC. Its translation: CASSLGGNEQFF.

The chain combines TRBV5-1 with TRBJ2-2; 8 nucleotides agree with TRBD2. V was clipped by 0 bases and J by 3 bases; unmatched bases: 4. Germline V gives CDR1 SGHRS, CDR2 YFSETQ. This CDR3 has 16 residues. The chain's CDR3 is CASSLEVAGYTGELFF. DNA of the CDR3: TGCGCCAGCAGCTTGGAAGTAGCGGGGTACACCGGGGAGCTGTTTTTT.

This chain links TRBV5-6 with TRBJ2-7; 10 bases fit TRBD1. CDR1 is SGHDT, CDR2 YYEEEE, per germline. J lost 5 bases, V lost 4 bases, and 6 bases had no gene match. The CDR3 consists of 14 residues. The CDR3 reads CASSPRDRGHEQYF. CDR3 nucleotides: TGTGCCAGCAGCCCCCGGGACAGGGGACACGAGCAGTACTTC.

For the CDR3, the DNA is TGTGCCAGCAGTTTAACTCAAGCGGGCTCCATTTACGAGCAGTACTTC. Translated, it gives CASSLTQAGSIYEQYF. The chain combines TRBV27 with TRBJ2-7; possible D gene TRBD2, 6 bases. CDR1 MNHEY and CDR2 SMNVEV come from the germline V gene (reference sequence). There are 16 residues in the CDR3. V lost 2 bases and J lost 4, with 18 bases in between.

This clone is a singleton in its sample. The V call is TRBV27, the J call TRBJ1-5, with D hard to call. V was clipped by 8 bases and J by 2 bases, with 13 bases between them. The CDR3 has 14 amino acids. Germline lookup yields CDR1 MNHEY and CDR2 SMNVEV (reference sequence). CDR3 loop: CASSPGRGNQPQHF. In DNA, the CDR3 is TGTGCCAGCTCCCCAGGAAGGGGCAATCAGCCCCAGCATTTT.

The chain has TRBV6-5 and TRBJ1-4; D is uncertain. There are 13 residues in the CDR3. The V gene's germline CDR1 is MNHEY and CDR2 SVGAGI. V gave up 0 bases and J gave up 2 bases, with 1 base separating them. CDR3 region: CASSYSTNEKLFF. DNA for the CDR3: TGTGCCAGCAGTTACTCCACTAATGAAAAACTGTTTTTT.

V usage is TRBV7-9 and J usage is TRBJ2-7, with 7 bases that match TRBD1. The CDR3 is made up of 14 amino acids. The germline CDR1 and CDR2 sequences are SEHNR and FQNEAQ (reference sequence). Trimming at V came to 4 bases and at J to 2 bases, leaving 5 bases not matched to a gene. This CDR3 reads CASSSDRVAYEQYF. CDR3 nucleotides: TGTGCCAGCAGCTCCGACAGGGTTGCCTACGAGCAGTACTTC. Filled out from reference TRBV7-9 and TRBJ2-7, the complete variable domain reads DTGVSQNPRHKITKRGQNVTFRCDPISEHNRLYWYRQTLGQGPEFLTYFQNEAQLEKSRLLSDRFSAERPKGSFSTLEIQRTEQGDSAMYLCASSSDRVAYEQYFGPGTRLTVT.

This rearrangement joins TRBV19 to TRBJ2-1; 7 nucleotides align to TRBD2. The V and J ends lost 8 bases and 6 bases, in that order; junction bases with no gene match: 13. The CDR3 extends over 15 amino acids. The germline CDR1 and CDR2 sequences are LNHDA and SQIVND (reference sequence). The CDR3 here is CASAALGGSGNEQFF. The CDR3 DNA sequence: TGTGCCAGTGCGGCCCTCGGGGGGTCGGGCAATGAGCAGTTCTTC.

The chain has TRBV5-6 and TRBJ1-3; D is undetermined. The CDR3 covers 13 residues. CDR1 SGHDT and CDR2 YYEEEE come from the germline V gene. Trimming took off 4 bases at V and 2 bases at J, with 7 bases between the two ends. CDR3 in amino acids: CASSPGAGNTIYF. The CDR3 DNA reads as TGTGCCAGCAGCCCCGGCGCTGGAAACACCATATATTTT.

This clone was observed once. The rearrangement joins TRBV11-2 to TRBJ2-1; 8 bases fit TRBD2. The V gene's germline CDR1 is SGHAT and CDR2 FQNNGV. J lost 7 bases, V lost 0 bases, and 5 bases had no gene match. This CDR3 comprises 15 residues. The CDR3 DNA follows: TGTGCCAGCAGCTTAGAGAACGGGAGGGCGAATGAGCAGTTCTTC. It specifies CASSLENGRANEQFF.

This chain connects TRBV5-8 to TRBJ1-4, with 7 bases identical to TRBD1. The CDR3 has 16 amino acids. CDR1 SGHTS and CDR2 YDEGEE come from the germline V gene. The J segment lost 4 bases and the V segment lost 2 bases, leaving 8 bases of the junction unmatched. The CDR3 DNA reads TGTGCCAGCAGCTTCCGGGACAGATCTAATAATGAAAAACTGTTTTTT. This encodes CASSFRDRSNNEKLFF.

This clone was seen only once. The rearrangement links TRBV5-1 to TRBJ2-6, with TRBD1 identical over 9 bases. CDR3 length equals 18 residues. Germline CDR1 SGHRS, CDR2 YFSETQ. J was trimmed by 0 bases and V by 0 bases; bases with no gene match: 4. The CDR3 DNA follows: TGCGCCAGCAGCTTGGGACCGGGACAGGGCTCTGGGGCCAACGTCCTGACTTTC. Its protein is CASSLGPGQGSGANVLTF.

The chain combines TRBV30 with TRBJ2-3; D possibly corresponds to TRBD2 (6 bases). The CDR3 totals 14 residues. Deletions cut 5 bases from V and 0 bases from J, with 12 bases between. CDR1 and CDR2 from the germline V gene are GTSNPN and SVGIG (reference sequence). The CDR3 here is CAWRLGISTDTQYF. DNA for the CDR3: TGTGCCTGGCGACTAGGGATTAGCACAGATACGCAGTATTTT.

The chain carries TRBV11-3 and TRBJ1-1; 8 bases fit TRBD1. The V and J ends lost 5 bases and 1 base, in that order; junction bases with no gene match: 9. Germline loops: CDR1 SGHNT, CDR2 YENEEA. The CDR3 has 16 residues. The CDR3 sequence is CASSRWTGPRNTEAFF. For the CDR3, the DNA is TGTGCCAGCAGCCGCTGGACAGGGCCGAGGAACACTGAAGCTTTCTTT.

The chain links TRBV7-9 to TRBJ1-3; the D is unclear. The CDR3 has 15 amino acids. CDR1 is SEHNR and CDR2 is FQNEAQ in the germline V gene (reference sequence). Trimming pared 4 bases from V and 4 bases from J, leaving 14 bases between. The CDR3 region is CASSSSQRTGNTIYF. The DNA for the CDR3 is TGTGCCAGCAGCTCCTCTCAACGTACGGGAAACACCATATATTTT.

This chain joins TRBV19 and TRBJ1-2, with D unresolved. Per germline, CDR1 LNHDA and CDR2 SQIVND (reference sequence). Trimming pared 7 bases from V and 2 bases from J, leaving 11 bases between. The CDR3 loop spans 13 amino acids. The CDR3 DNA reads as TGTGCCAGTAAGGACGGGGAGAACTATGGCTACACCTTC. It translates to CASKDGENYGYTF.

Details on this clone: Other DNA sequences in this sample translate to the same CDR3. The chain couples TRBV27 to TRBJ1-1; D gene unclear. V lost 2 bases, J lost 1 base, and 5 bases lay in between. From germline, CDR1 is MNHEY and CDR2 SMNVEV (reference sequence). There are 13 residues in the CDR3. CDR3 region: CASSLGRNTEAFF. CDR3 bases: TGTGCCAGCAGTTTAGGCAGGAACACTGAAGCTTTCTTT.

CDR3 loop: CASELAGGFYEQYF. Here the CDR3 DNA reads TGTGCCAGCGAGCTAGCGGGAGGCTTCTACGAGCAGTACTTC. V and J are TRBV5-6 and TRBJ2-7, with 11 bases fitting TRBD2. V lost 7 bases and J lost 3; bases outside the gene matches: 6. The germline CDR1 and CDR2 sequences are SGHDT and YYEEEE. The CDR3 contains 14 residues.

V gene TRBV5-4 combines with J gene TRBJ1-1; D perhaps matches TRBD1 (6 bases). Per germline, CDR1 SGHNT and CDR2 YYREEE (reference sequence). This CDR3 is 15 amino acids long. With 4 bases removed from V and 2 bases from J, the gap between germline ends came to 15 bases. This chain's CDR3 is CASSPTRDTNTEAFF. The CDR3 nucleotides read TGTGCCAGCAGCCCGACCCGGGACACCAACACTGAAGCTTTCTTT.

This chain joins TRBV5-1 and TRBJ2-1; 7 nucleotides match TRBD1. V lost 2 bases, J lost 2 bases, and 4 bases stayed unmatched. Germline CDR1 is SGHRS and CDR2 is YFSETQ. The CDR3 contains 15 residues. The CDR3 reads CASSLRQGPYNEQFF. The CDR3 DNA reads as TGCGCCAGCAGCTTAAGACAGGGCCCCTACAATGAGCAGTTCTTC. Full variable domain (remainder filled in from reference TRBV5-1 and TRBJ2-1): KAGVTQTPRYLIKTRGQQVTLSCSPISGHRSVSWYQQTPGQGLQFLFEYFSETQRNKGNFPGRFSGRQFSNSRSEMNVSTLELGDSALYLCASSLRQGPYNEQFFGPGTRLTVL.

The chain joins TRBV6-6 to TRBJ1-1; D is perhaps TRBD1 (5 bases). The CDR3 is made up of 12 amino acids. V was shortened by 5 bases and J by 8 bases, with 12 bases between the two germline ends. CDR1 MNHNY and CDR2 SVGAGI come from the germline V gene (reference sequence). This CDR3 reads CASSTGGTEAFF. The CDR3 coding sequence is TGTGCCAGCAGTACCGGGGGGACGGAAGCTTTCTTT.

This clone was detected a few times. V and J are TRBV7-9 and TRBJ1-2; maybe TRBD1 (6 bases). Germline V lookup: CDR1 SEHNR, CDR2 FQNEAQ (reference sequence). Trimming took 5 bases from V and 4 from J, leaving 11 bases between them. The CDR3 is 13 residues long. CDR3 region: CASSPPGVYGYTF. The CDR3 DNA reads as TGTGCCAGCAGCCCCCCAGGGGTCTATGGCTACACCTTC. Together with reference TRBV7-9 and TRBJ1-2, the CDR3 gives the full variable domain: DTGVSQNPRHKITKRGQNVTFRCDPISEHNRLYWYRQTLGQGPEFLTYFQNEAQLEKSRLLSDRFSAERPKGSFSTLEIQRTEQGDSAMYLCASSPPGVYGYTFGSGTRLTVV.

This clone showed up just once. The chain links TRBV10-3 to TRBJ2-7; no definite D call. CDR1 is ENHRY and CDR2 is SYGVKD in the germline V gene. The CDR3 is made up of 12 amino acids. Deletions cut 7 bases from V and 3 bases from J, with 10 bases between. The CDR3, as DNA: TGTGCCATCACGGACGGAAGCTACGAGCAGTACTTC. Translated: CAITDGSYEQYF.